What follows describes a single T cell receptor (beta chain). Antigen unknown. TCRdb keeps only in-frame clones here, not all; method: immunoSEQ multiplex PCR. The table shows some 1,900,000 clones, with about 95% occurring only once. The data belong to a study of shared clonotypes between healthy human individuals. About the research overall: Each donor had three CD4 naive, three CD4 memory, two CD8 naive and one CD8 memory plate. Overall study findings and caveats: Since donors were few, the genetic and exposure-history diversity represented was limited. Some clonotypes were shared by all four sorted-subset donors, while others were not shared. The non-shared ones had lower generation probabilities than the shared ones. Estimated clonotype richness was generally higher in naive than memory subsets.

Positively selected for CCR7, the CD45RO-negative cells used as naive CD8 cells excluded terminally differentiated effector memory CD45RA+ cells. Germline V gene data show CDR1 as SGHNT and CDR2 as YYREEE (reference sequence). The CDR3 totals 15 residues. V trimming: 4 bases; J trimming: 5 bases; junction bases outside the gene matches: 10. This receptor was obtained from a man younger than 35 in good health. This sequence joins TRBV5-4 and TRBJ1-2, with 8 bases fitting TRBD1. The material sequenced was naive CD8+ T cells sorted from blood. In DNA, the CDR3 is TGTGCCAGCAGCACGGACAGGGTTCAGAGGTATGGCTACACCTTC. Protein: CASSTDRVQRYGYTF.